These 27 T cell receptor beta chains were sequenced from one sample in a study of blood T cell repertoires in COVID-19 (dated by TCRdb to about 2020). The method behind the library was the immunoSEQ multiplex PCR assay. TCRdb took this table from immuneACCESS and kept in-frame rearrangements with V and J called. Such tables lack part of the clones; where checked against another copy, unresolved V genes explain under half of the gap, and the rest is unexplained. Counted in this sample were 330,000 or so clones; 85% to 90% of them appeared once. Over 1% of the sample comes from the top ten. The sample was PBMCs or T cells enriched from blood (not recorded which). The receptors stem from a woman aged 25 to 45 who had been exposed to COVID-19.

The rearrangement uses TRBV10-2 and TRBJ2-1; possibly TRBD1 for D (5 bases). CDR1 is WSHSY, CDR2 SAAADI, per germline. With 6 bases removed from V and 2 bases from J, the gap between germline ends came to 8 bases. This CDR3 is 13 amino acids long. The CDR3 region has the DNA TGCGCCAGCAGGGCAGGGACCTACAATGAGCAGTTCTTC. It translates to CASRAGTYNEQFF.

The genes are TRBV13 and TRBJ1-6; TRBD1 might be the D (5 bases). The CDR3 has 13 residues. The V and J ends lost 1 base and 14 bases respectively, with 12 bases between them. Germline lookup yields CDR1 PRHDT and CDR2 FYEKMQ (reference sequence). CDR3 region: CASSLDQGTTLHF. The CDR3 DNA sequence: TGTGCCAGCAGCTTAGACCAGGGCACCACCCTCCACTTT.

The V and J genes are TRBV5-1 and TRBJ1-2; no clear D. CDR3 length equals 14 residues. Deletions cut 0 bases from V and 3 bases from J, with 9 bases between. CDR1 is SGHRS, CDR2 YFSETQ, per germline. The CDR3 coding sequence is TGCGCCAGCAGCTTGGCGGACTCGCACTATGGCTACACCTTC. Translating it yields CASSLADSHYGYTF.

CDR3 sequence: CASSGAGVGSSHNTEAFF. CDR3 nucleotides: TGTGCCAGCAGTGGGGCGGGGGTTGGTTCCTCTCACAACACTGAAGCTTTCTTT. The V call is TRBV6-1, the J call TRBJ1-1, with D perhaps matching TRBD1 (5 bases). Trimming removed 4 bases from V and 2 bases from J, with 23 bases in between. The CDR3 spans 18 residues. The germline CDR1 and CDR2 sequences are MNHNS and SASEGT.

The CDR3 DNA is TGTGCCAGCAGCCCGCCGGACGACAGGGGATTTGGCTACACCTTC. Protein sequence: CASSPPDDRGFGYTF. This chain links TRBV5-6 with TRBJ1-2; TRBD1 aligns across 8 bases. Per germline, CDR1 SGHDT and CDR2 YYEEEE. The CDR3 runs 15 residues. The V and J ends lost 4 bases and 7 bases, in that order; junction bases with no gene match: 12.

V gene TRBV28 combines with J gene TRBJ1-6; 7 bases are shared with TRBD1. V shed 2 bases and J 0 bases; nucleotides not matched to a gene: 4. CDR3 length: 17 amino acids. Germline V lookup: CDR1 MDHEN, CDR2 SYDVKM. The CDR3 bases are TGTGCCAGCAGTTTAGTTCAGGGGGTCTCCTATAATTCACCCCTCCACTTT. Amino acid sequence: CASSLVQGVSYNSPLHF.

This chain uses TRBV28 with TRBJ2-3, with TRBD2 identical over 16 bases. The CDR3 runs 20 residues. The ends lost 3 bases at V and 1 base at J; junction bases unmatched: 10. Germline V gene data show CDR1 as MDHEN and CDR2 as SYDVKM. CDR3 coding DNA: TGTGCCAGCAGTTTTTTAGGGGGGACTAGCGGGAGGGCGGGCACAGATACGCAGTATTTT. This encodes CASSFLGGTSGRAGTDTQYF. Complete variable domain (other parts from reference TRBV28 and TRBJ2-3): DVKVTQSSRYLVKRTGEKVFLECVQDMDHENMFWYRQDPGLGLRLIYFSYDVKMKEKGDIPEGYSVSREKKERFSLILESASTNQTSMYLCASSFLGGTSGRAGTDTQYFGPGTRLTVL.

The gene calls are TRBV5-4 and TRBJ2-5; 11 bases line up with TRBD1. V shed 4 bases and J 4 bases; nucleotides not matched to a gene: 6. Looked up from germline, CDR1 is SGHNT and CDR2 is YYREEE (reference sequence). The CDR3 contains 15 residues. This chain's CDR3 is CASSRVGTGGETQYF. The DNA for the CDR3 is TGTGCCAGCAGCCGCGTTGGGACAGGGGGAGAGACCCAGTACTTC.

The rearrangement joins TRBV15 to TRBJ1-5; 8 bases align to TRBD1. The germline V gene has CDR1 LNHNV and CDR2 YYDKDF (reference sequence). The CDR3 is 12 amino acids. Trimming removed 3 bases from V and 11 bases from J; junction bases left unmatched: 3. This CDR3 is CATSSLQGAQHF. The CDR3 DNA is TGTGCCACCAGCAGCCTACAGGGGGCCCAGCATTTT.

The rearrangement joins TRBV19 to TRBJ2-3; TRBD2 matches 10 bases. The V gene end was trimmed by 6 bases and the J gene end by 2 bases; junction bases not matched to a gene: 5. This CDR3 contains 15 residues. The germline V gene encodes CDR1 LNHDA and CDR2 SQIVND (reference sequence). CDR3 protein: CASRRTSGLTDTQYF. DNA for the CDR3: TGTGCCAGTAGAAGGACTAGCGGTCTCACAGATACGCAGTATTTT.

The chain joins TRBV19 to TRBJ1-2; D might be TRBD1 (6 bases). The CDR3 length is 14 residues. V was pared by 8 bases and J by 2 bases, with 15 bases between. Per germline, CDR1 LNHDA and CDR2 SQIVND (reference sequence). The CDR3 loop reads CASGVPTGNYGYTF. The CDR3 bases are TGTGCCAGTGGCGTTCCGACAGGAAACTATGGCTACACCTTC.

CDR3 sequence (DNA): TGTGCCAGCAGCGTCTGGGGAGGTAATCAGCCCCAGCATTTT. It specifies CASSVWGGNQPQHF. The chain links TRBV9 to TRBJ1-5; D gene ambiguous. The CDR3 extends over 14 amino acids. Looked up from germline, CDR1 is SGDLS and CDR2 is YYNGEE. V shed 2 bases and J shed 4 bases, with 10 bases lying between them.

This chain links TRBV29-1 with TRBJ2-7, with 7 bases aligning to TRBD2. Germline V gene data show CDR1 as SQVTM and CDR2 as ANQGSEA. This CDR3 region has 14 residues. Trimming took 4 bases from V and 5 from J; bases not matched to a gene: 11. The CDR3 loop is CSVGGGRGADEQYF. For the CDR3, the DNA is TGCAGCGTTGGGGGGGGAAGGGGAGCGGACGAGCAGTACTTC.

The J gene is TRBJ1-1, the V gene TRBV3-1 (or the pseudogene TRBV3-2); D is unresolved. V lost 1 base to trimming and J lost 1 base, with 4 bases between them. Germline assignment: CDR1 LGHDT and CDR2 YNNKEL (reference sequence). The CDR3 covers 13 residues. The CDR3 nucleotides read TGTGCCAGCAGCCAAGCGGGGAACACTGAAGCTTTCTTT. Residues: CASSQAGNTEAFF.

The chain has TRBV7-8 and TRBJ2-2; TRBD2 matches at 10 bases. The junction had 9 bases not matched to a gene; V was cut back by 5 bases and J by 6 bases. This CDR3 has 16 amino acids. CDR1 and CDR2 (germline): SGHVS, FQNEAQ. For the CDR3, the DNA is TGTGCCAGCAGCCCAACCCTAGCGGGAGATGCCGGGGAGCTGTTTTTT. Residues: CASSPTLAGDAGELFF.

This clone came up once. The chain recombines TRBV7-6 with TRBJ2-7; no definite D call. The CDR3 covers 15 residues. CDR1 is SGHVS, CDR2 FNYEAQ, per germline. The V and J ends lost 1 base and 2 bases respectively, with 12 bases between them. CDR3 sequence reads: CASSLDQARTYEQYF. The DNA for the CDR3 is TGTGCCAGCAGCTTAGACCAGGCCCGGACCTACGAGCAGTACTTC.

A few counts support this clone. This chain links TRBV24-1 with TRBJ2-2; 8 nucleotides match TRBD2. The V gene end was trimmed by 9 bases and the J gene end by 0 bases; junction bases not matched to a gene: 5. The germline V gene encodes CDR1 KGHDR and CDR2 SFDVKD. This CDR3 comprises 15 residues. The CDR3 reads CATPAGGTNTGELFF. The CDR3, as DNA: TGTGCCACCCCGGCGGGGGGCACGAACACCGGGGAGCTGTTTTTT.

The rearrangement links TRBV10-3 to TRBJ1-6; 7 nucleotides line up with TRBD1. V was pared by 7 bases and J by 10 bases, with 7 bases of the junction left unmatched. CDR1 is ENHRY, CDR2 SYGVKD, per germline. This CDR3 is 13 amino acids long. The DNA of the CDR3 is TGTGCCATCAAAACAGGGGAGAGCTCACCCCTCCACTTT. Its translation: CAIKTGESSPLHF.

The rearrangement joins TRBV7-3 to TRBJ2-1; 9 positions agree with TRBD2. The CDR3 covers 17 residues. The germline V gene encodes CDR1 SGHTA and CDR2 FQGTGA. Trimming removed 2 bases from V and 0 bases from J; junction bases left unmatched: 5. The CDR3 region is CASSLVAGADSYNEQFF. CDR3 coding DNA: TGTGCCAGCAGCTTAGTAGCGGGAGCGGACTCCTACAATGAGCAGTTCTTC.

The chain recombines TRBV12-3 or TRBV12-4 with TRBJ1-1, with a weak D call TRBD1 (5 bases). V gave up 2 bases and J gave up 4 bases, with 8 bases separating them. The CDR3 spans 13 residues. The CDR3, as DNA: TGTGCCAGCAGTTTACCAGGGCCCACTGAAGCTTTCTTT. Translated, it gives CASSLPGPTEAFF.

V usage is TRBV7-9 and J usage is TRBJ2-7; D might be TRBD2 (5 bases). This CDR3 region has 15 residues. Per the germline V gene, CDR1 is SEHNR and CDR2 is FQNEAQ (reference sequence). V shed 4 bases and J shed 4 bases, with 17 bases lying between them. CDR3 nucleotide sequence: TGTGCCAGCAGCTCGGACTCCAGTGGCAGATACGAGCAGTACTTC. The encoded protein is CASSSDSSGRYEQYF.

This sequence joins TRBV7-9 and TRBJ2-4, with 8 bases matching TRBD1. V shed 6 bases and J 5 bases; nucleotides not matched to a gene: 9. The length of the CDR3 is 15 residues. Germline V gene sequence: CDR1 SEHNR, CDR2 FQNEAQ (reference sequence). CDR3 sequence (DNA): TGTGCCAGCAGATCAGGGGGCGCCTACGAAAACATTCAGTACTTC. This encodes CASRSGGAYENIQYF. Together with reference TRBV7-9 and TRBJ2-4, the CDR3 gives the full variable domain: DTGVSQNPRHKITKRGQNVTFRCDPISEHNRLYWYRQTLGQGPEFLTYFQNEAQLEKSRLLSDRFSAERPKGSFSTLEIQRTEQGDSAMYLCASRSGGAYENIQYFGAGTRLSVL.

The chain carries TRBV6-5 and TRBJ2-3, with 7 bases aligning to TRBD2. The junction had 8 bases not matched to a gene; V was cut back by 7 bases and J by 1 base. CDR3 size: 15 residues. The germline V gene has CDR1 MNHEY and CDR2 SVGAGI. The CDR3, as DNA: TGTGCCAGCACACCGGGAGGACCCCGCACAGATACGCAGTATTTT. This gives the protein CASTPGGPRTDTQYF.

The chain joins TRBV9 to TRBJ2-1; 9 bases are shared with TRBD2. Trimming cost V 0 bases and J 4 bases; bases outside gene matches: 5. Germline lookup yields CDR1 SGDLS and CDR2 YYNGEE. The CDR3 totals 16 residues. Here the CDR3 reads CASSVDASGEYNEQFF. In DNA, the CDR3 is TGTGCCAGCAGCGTAGATGCTAGCGGGGAGTACAATGAGCAGTTCTTC. Based on the CDR3 plus reference TRBV9 and TRBJ2-1, the full variable domain is DSGVTQTPKHLITATGQRVTLRCSPRSGDLSVYWYQQSLDQGLQFLIQYYNGEERAKGNILERFSAQQFPDLHSELNLSSLELGDSALYFCASSVDASGEYNEQFFGPGTRLTVL.

This chain uses TRBV4-1 with TRBJ2-7; possible D gene TRBD2, 5 bases. The germline CDR1 and CDR2 sequences are MGHRA and YSYEKL. The CDR3 is 15 amino acids. Trimming pared 0 bases from V and 2 bases from J, leaving 11 bases between. The CDR3 coding sequence is TGCGCCAGCAGCCAAGATCGGGGTACCCCCTACGAGCAGTACTTC. This encodes CASSQDRGTPYEQYF.

The V gene is TRBV28, the J gene TRBJ2-7; the D gene is possibly TRBD2 (6 bases). Germline values: CDR1 MDHEN, CDR2 SYDVKM. V shed 1 base and J shed 1 base, with 11 bases lying between them. This CDR3 has 15 amino acids. The CDR3 nucleotides are TGTGCCAGCAGTTTATTCGGGGGTAGGTCCTACGAGCAGTACTTC. It translates to CASSLFGGRSYEQYF.

This clone was seen a few times. The V and J genes are TRBV6-2 or TRBV6-3 and TRBJ1-1; a possible D gene is TRBD1 (6 bases). The CDR3 covers 13 residues. The germline CDR1 and CDR2 sequences are MNHEY and SVGEGT. V shed 7 bases and J shed 10 bases, with 19 bases lying between them. The CDR3 DNA sequence: TGTGCCAGCACCCCCAGGGGACCGTTGAGAGCTTTCTTT. Translating it yields CASTPRGPLRAFF.